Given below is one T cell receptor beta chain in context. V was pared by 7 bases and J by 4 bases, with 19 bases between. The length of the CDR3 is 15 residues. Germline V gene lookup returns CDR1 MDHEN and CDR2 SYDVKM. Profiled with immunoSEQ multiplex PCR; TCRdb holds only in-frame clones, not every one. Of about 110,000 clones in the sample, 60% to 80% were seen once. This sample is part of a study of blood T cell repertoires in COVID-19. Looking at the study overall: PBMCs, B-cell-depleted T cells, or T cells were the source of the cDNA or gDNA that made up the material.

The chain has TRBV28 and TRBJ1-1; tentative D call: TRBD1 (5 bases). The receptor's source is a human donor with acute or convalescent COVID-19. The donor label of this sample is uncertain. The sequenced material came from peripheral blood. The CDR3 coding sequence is TGTGCCAGCAATGGGGCAGGGATTAAGGGCACTGAAGCTTTCTTT. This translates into CASNGAGIKGTEAFF.